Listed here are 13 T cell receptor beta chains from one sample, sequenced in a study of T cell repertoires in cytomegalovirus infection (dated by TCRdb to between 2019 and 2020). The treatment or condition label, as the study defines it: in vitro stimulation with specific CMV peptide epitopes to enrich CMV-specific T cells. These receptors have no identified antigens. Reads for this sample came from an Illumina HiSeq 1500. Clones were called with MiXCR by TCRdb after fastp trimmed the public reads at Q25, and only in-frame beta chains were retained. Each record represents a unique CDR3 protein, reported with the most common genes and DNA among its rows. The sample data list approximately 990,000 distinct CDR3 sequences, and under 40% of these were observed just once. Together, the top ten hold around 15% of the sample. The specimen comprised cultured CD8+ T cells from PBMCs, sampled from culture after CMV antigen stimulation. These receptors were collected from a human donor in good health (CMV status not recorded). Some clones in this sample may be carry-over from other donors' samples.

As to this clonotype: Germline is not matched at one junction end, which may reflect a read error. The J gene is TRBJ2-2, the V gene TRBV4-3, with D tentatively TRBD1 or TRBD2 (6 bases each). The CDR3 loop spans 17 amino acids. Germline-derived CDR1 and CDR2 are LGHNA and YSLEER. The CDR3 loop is CAGSPYGGPRNTGELFF. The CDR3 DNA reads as TGCGCCGGCAGCCCCTATGGGGGGCCCCGGAACACCGGGGAGCTGTTTTTT.

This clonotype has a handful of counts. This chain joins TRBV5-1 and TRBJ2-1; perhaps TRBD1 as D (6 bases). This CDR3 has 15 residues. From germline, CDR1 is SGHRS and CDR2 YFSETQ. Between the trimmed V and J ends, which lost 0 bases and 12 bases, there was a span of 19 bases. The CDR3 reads CASSLVAGDLKGQFF. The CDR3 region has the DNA TGCGCCAGCAGCTTGGTGGCAGGGGACCTTAAGGGGCAGTTCTTC.

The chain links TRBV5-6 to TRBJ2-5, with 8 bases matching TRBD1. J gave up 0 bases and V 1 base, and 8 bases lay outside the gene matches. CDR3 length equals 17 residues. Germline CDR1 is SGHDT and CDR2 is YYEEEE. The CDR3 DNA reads TGTGCCAGCAGCTTGATATTCTCGGACAGGGACCAAGAGACCCAGTACTTC. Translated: CASSLIFSDRDQETQYF.

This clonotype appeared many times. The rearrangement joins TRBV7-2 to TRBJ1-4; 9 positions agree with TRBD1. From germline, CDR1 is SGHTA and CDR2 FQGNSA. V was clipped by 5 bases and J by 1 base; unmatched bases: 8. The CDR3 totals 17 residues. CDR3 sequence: CASSPGTGLGTNEKLFF. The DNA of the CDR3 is TGTGCCAGCAGCCCTGGGACAGGGTTGGGAACTAATGAAAAACTGTTTTTT.

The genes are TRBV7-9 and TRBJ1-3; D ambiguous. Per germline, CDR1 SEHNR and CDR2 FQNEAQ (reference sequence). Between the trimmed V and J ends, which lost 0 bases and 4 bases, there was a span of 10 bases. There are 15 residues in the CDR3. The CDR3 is CASSLAGGVGNTIYF. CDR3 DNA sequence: TGTGCCAGCAGCTTAGCGGGCGGGGTCGGAAACACCATATATTTT.

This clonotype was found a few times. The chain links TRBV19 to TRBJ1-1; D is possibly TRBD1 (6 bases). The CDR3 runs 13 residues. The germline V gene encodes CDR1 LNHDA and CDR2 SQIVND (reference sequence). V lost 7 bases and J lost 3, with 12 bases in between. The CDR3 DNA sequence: TGTGCCAGTAAGGGGGGGGCGGACACTGAAGCTTTCTTT. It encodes CASKGGADTEAFF.

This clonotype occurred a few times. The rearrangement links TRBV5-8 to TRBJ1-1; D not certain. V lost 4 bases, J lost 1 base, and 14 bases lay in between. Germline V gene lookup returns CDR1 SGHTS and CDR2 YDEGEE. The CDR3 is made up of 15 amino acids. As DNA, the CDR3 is TGTGCCAGCAGCCCCCCGGAAACAGCGAACACTGAAGCTTTCTTT. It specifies CASSPPETANTEAFF.

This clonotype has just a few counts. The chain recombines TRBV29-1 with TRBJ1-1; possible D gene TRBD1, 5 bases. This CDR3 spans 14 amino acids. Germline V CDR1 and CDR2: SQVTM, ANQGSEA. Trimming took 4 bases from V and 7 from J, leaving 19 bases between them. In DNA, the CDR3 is TGCAGCGTTGCCCCGGCGGGGGTCATGGATGAAGCTTTCTTT. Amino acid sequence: CSVAPAGVMDEAFF.

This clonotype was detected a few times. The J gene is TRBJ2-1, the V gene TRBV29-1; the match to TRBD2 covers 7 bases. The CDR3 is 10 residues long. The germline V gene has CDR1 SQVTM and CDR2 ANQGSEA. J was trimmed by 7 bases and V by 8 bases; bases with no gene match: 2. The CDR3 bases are TGCAGCATGGGAGGGAATGAGCAGTTCTTC. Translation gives CSMGGNEQFF.

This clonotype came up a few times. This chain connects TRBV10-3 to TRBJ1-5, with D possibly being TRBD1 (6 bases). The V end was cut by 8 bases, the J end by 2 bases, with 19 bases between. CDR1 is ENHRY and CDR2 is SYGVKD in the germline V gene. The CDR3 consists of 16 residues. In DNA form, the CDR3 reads TGTGCCATCTCCGAGGGGGACCGGGTGGGCAATCAGCCCCAGCATTTT. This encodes CAISEGDRVGNQPQHF.

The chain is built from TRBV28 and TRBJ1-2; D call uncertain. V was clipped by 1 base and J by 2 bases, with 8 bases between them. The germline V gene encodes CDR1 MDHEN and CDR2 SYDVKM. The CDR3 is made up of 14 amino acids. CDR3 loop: CASSLYGVNYGYTF. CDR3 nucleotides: TGTGCCAGCAGTTTATACGGGGTGAACTATGGCTACACCTTC.

CDR3 sequence (DNA): TGTGCCAGTAGTAAATATCGGGGCGGCACAGATACGCAGTATTTT. Translated, it gives CASSKYRGGTDTQYF. The V and J genes are TRBV19 and TRBJ2-3, with D perhaps given as TRBD1 or TRBD2 (5 bases each). The CDR3 runs to 15 residues. V lost 4 bases and J 1 base, leaving 12 bases between the germline ends. Germline CDR1 reads LNHDA; CDR2 reads SQIVND (reference sequence).

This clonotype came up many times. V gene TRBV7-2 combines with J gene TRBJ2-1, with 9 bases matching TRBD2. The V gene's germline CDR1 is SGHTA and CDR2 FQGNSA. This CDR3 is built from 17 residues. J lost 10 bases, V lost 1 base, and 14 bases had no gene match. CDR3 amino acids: CASSLDWGRGGPLEQFF. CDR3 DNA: TGTGCCAGCAGCTTAGATTGGGGGCGGGGGGGCCCTTTGGAGCAGTTCTTC.